One T cell receptor beta chain is described in this entry. Deletions cut 4 bases from V and 0 bases from J, with 10 bases between. Germline V gives CDR1 LGHDT, CDR2 YNNKEL (reference sequence). The CDR3 runs 15 residues. The assay was immunoSEQ multiplex PCR, and TCRdb's table has in-frame clones only and misses some. The repertoire has around 83,000 clones, just over 90% of them found once; the top ten carry 5.4%. The entry originates in a study of T cell responses to AZD1222 COVID-19 vaccine. This material consisted of peripheral blood, taken 28 days after the second AZD1222 dose. The sequence derives from an adult who received the AZD1222 COVID-19 vaccine. The chain employs TRBV3-1 (or the pseudogene TRBV3-2) and TRBJ1-3; tentatively, D is TRBD1 (5 bases). CDR3 DNA: TGTGCCAGCAGCCTAGGGGTGGGCTCTGGAAACACCATATATTTT. Translating it yields CASSLGVGSGNTIYF.